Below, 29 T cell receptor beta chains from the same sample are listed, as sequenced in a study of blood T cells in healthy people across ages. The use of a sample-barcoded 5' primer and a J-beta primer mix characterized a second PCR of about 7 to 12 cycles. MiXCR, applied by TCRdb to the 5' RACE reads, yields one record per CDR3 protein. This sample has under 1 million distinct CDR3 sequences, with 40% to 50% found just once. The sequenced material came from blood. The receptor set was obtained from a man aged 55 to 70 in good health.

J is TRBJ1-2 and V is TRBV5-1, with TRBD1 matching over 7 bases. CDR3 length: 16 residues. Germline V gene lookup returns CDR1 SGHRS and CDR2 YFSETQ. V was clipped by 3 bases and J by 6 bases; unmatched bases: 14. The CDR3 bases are TGCGCCAGCAGCTGGGTACCCGGGACAGTGTTGGATGGCTACACCTTC. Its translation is CASSWVPGTVLDGYTF.

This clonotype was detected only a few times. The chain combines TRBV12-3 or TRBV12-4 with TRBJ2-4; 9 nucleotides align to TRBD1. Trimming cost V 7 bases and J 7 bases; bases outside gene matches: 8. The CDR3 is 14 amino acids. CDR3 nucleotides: TGTGCCAGCACCAAGGACAGGGGACGGAACATTCAGTACTTC. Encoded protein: CASTKDRGRNIQYF.

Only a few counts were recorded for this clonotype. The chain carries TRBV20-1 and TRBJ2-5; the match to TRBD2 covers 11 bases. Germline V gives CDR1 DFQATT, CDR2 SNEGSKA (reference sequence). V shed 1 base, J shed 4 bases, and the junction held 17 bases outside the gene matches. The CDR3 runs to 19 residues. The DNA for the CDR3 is TGCAGTGCTAGAGTTTTTTGGACTAGCGGGCCCGACCGAATAGAGACCCAGTACTTC. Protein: CSARVFWTSGPDRIETQYF.

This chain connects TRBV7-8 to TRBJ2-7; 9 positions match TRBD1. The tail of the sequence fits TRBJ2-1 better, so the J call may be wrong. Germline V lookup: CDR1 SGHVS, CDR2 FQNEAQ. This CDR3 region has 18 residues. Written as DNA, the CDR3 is TGTGCCAGCAGCTTAGTGGTCTCCGGGACAGGGAGCTCCTACGAGCAGTTCTTC. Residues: CASSLVVSGTGSSYEQFF.

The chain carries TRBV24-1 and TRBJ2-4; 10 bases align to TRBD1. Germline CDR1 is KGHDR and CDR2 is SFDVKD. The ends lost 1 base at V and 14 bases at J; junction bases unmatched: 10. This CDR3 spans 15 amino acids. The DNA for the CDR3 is TGTGCCACCAGTGATTTACGGGACAGGGGTGGGCGAAAGTACTTC. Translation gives CATSDLRDRGGRKYF.

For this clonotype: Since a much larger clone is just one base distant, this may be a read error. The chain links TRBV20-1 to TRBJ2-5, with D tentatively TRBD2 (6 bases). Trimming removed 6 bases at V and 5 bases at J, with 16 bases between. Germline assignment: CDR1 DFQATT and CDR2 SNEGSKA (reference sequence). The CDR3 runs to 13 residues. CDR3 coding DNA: TGCAGTGCCAGAAGCCGGGCGGGGGAGACCCAGTACTTC. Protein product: CSARSRAGETQYF.

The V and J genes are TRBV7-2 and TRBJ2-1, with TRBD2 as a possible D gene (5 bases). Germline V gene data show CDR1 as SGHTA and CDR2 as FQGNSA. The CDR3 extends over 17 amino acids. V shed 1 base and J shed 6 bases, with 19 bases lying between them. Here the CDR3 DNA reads TGTGCCAGCAGCTTAGTGAGGGTACGGAGCATCCCCAATGAGCAGTTCTTC. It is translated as CASSLVRVRSIPNEQFF.

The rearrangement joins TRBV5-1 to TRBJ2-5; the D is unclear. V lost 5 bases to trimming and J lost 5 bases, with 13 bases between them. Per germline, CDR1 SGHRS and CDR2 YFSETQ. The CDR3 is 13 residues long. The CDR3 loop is CASRVQSLETQYF. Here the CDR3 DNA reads TGCGCCAGCAGGGTCCAGTCTCTTGAGACCCAGTACTTC. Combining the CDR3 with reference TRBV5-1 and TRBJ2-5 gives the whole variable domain KAGVTQTPRYLIKTRGQQVTLSCSPISGHRSVSWYQQTPGQGLQFLFEYFSETQRNKGNFPGRFSGRQFSNSRSEMNVSTLELGDSALYLCASRVQSLETQYFGPGTRLLVL.

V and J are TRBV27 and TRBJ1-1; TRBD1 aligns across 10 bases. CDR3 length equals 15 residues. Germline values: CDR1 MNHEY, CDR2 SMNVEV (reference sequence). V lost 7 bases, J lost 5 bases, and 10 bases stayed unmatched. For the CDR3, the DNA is TGTGCCAGCATCTCGACAGGGGGCGTAGGGACTGAAGCTTTCTTT. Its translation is CASISTGGVGTEAFF.

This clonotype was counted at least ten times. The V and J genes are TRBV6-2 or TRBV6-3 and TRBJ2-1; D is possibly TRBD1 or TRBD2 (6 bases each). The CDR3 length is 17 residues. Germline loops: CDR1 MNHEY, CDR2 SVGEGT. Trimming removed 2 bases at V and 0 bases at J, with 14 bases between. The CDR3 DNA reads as TGTGCCAGCAGTTACGGCCGGGGGACAAACTCCTACAATGAGCAGTTCTTC. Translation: CASSYGRGTNSYNEQFF.

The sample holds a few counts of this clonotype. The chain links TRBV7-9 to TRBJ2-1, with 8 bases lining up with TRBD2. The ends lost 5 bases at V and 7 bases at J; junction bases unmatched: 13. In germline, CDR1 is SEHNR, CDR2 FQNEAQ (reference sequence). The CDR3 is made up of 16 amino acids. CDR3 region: CASSDTTGTRRNEQFF. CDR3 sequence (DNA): TGTGCCAGCAGCGATACGACCGGGACTAGACGGAATGAGCAGTTCTTC.

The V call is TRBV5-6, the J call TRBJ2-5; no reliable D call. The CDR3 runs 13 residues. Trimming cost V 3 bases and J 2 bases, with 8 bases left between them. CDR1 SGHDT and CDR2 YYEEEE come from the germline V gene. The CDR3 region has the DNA TGTGCCAGCAGCTCCGGGTGGCAAGAGACCCAGTACTTC. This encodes CASSSGWQETQYF.

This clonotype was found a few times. The CDR3 reads CASSQGWGEQFF. The CDR3 region has the DNA TGTGCCAGCAGCCAAGGTTGGGGAGAGCAGTTCTTC. V is TRBV14 and J is TRBJ2-1; no clear D. V lost 1 base, J lost 10 bases, and 8 bases lay in between. The CDR3 has 12 amino acids. Germline-derived CDR1 and CDR2 are SGHDN and FVKESK.

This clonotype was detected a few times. CDR3 in amino acids: CSARGTGDQETQYF. As DNA, the CDR3 is TGCAGTGCTAGAGGGACAGGGGACCAAGAGACCCAGTACTTC. V usage is TRBV20-1 and J usage is TRBJ2-5, with 9 bases aligning to TRBD1. There are 14 residues in the CDR3. V lost 1 base and J lost 0; bases outside the gene matches: 0. The germline V gene has CDR1 DFQATT and CDR2 SNEGSKA (reference sequence).

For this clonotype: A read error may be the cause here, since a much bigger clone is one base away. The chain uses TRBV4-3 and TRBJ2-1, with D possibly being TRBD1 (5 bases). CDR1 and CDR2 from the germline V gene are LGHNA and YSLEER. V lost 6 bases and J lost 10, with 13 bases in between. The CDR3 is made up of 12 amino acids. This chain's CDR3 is CASRIGVGEQFF. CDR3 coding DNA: TGCGCCAGCAGGATAGGGGTGGGGGAGCAGTTCTTC.

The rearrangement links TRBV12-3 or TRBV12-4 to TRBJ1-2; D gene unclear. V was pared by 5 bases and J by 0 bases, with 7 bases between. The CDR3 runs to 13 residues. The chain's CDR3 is CASSLYSNYGYTF. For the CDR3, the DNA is TGTGCCAGCAGTCTTTACTCTAACTATGGCTACACCTTC.

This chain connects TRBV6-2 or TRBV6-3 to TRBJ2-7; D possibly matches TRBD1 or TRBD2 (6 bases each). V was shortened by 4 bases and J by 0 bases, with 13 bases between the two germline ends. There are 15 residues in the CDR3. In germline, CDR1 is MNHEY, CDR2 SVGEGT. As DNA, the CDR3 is TGTGCCAGCAGTTCCGGGGGCGGCACCTCCTACGAGCAGTACTTC. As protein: CASSSGGGTSYEQYF.

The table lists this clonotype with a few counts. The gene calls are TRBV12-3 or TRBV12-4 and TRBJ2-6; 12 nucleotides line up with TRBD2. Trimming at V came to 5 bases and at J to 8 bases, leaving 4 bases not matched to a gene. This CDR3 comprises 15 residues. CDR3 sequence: CASSRLAGESNVLTF. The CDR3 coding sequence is TGTGCCAGCAGTCGACTAGCGGGGGAGTCCAACGTCCTGACTTTC.

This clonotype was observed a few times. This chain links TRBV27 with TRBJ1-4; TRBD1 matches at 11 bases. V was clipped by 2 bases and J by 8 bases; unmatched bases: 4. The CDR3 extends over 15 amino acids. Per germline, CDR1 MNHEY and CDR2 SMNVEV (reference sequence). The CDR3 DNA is TGTGCCAGCAGTTTAGTCGGGACAGGGGGAGAAAAACTGTTTTTT. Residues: CASSLVGTGGEKLFF.

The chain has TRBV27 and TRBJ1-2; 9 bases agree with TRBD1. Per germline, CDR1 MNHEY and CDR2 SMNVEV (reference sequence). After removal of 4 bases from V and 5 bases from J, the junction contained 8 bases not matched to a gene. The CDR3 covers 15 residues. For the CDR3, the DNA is TGTGCCAGCAGTTCCACAGGGGGCGGGAGATATGGCTACACCTTC. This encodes CASSSTGGGRYGYTF.

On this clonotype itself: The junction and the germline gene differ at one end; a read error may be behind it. Here the CDR3 reads CATSRGTGGVRWPQHF. The CDR3 DNA follows: TGCGCCACCAGCAGAGGGACAGGGGGCGTTCGGTGGCCCCAGCATTTT. This chain links TRBV15 with TRBJ1-5; 12 nucleotides agree with TRBD1. Germline V CDR1 and CDR2: LNHNV, YYDKDF (reference sequence). CDR3 length: 16 residues. The full variable domain, its missing parts supplied by reference TRBV15 and TRBJ1-5, is DAMVIQNPRYQVTQFGKPVTLSCSQTLNHNVMYWYQQKSSQAPKLLFHYYDKDFNNEADTPDNFQSRRPNTSFCFLDIRSPGLGDTAMYLCATSRGTGGVRWPQHFGDGTRLSIL.

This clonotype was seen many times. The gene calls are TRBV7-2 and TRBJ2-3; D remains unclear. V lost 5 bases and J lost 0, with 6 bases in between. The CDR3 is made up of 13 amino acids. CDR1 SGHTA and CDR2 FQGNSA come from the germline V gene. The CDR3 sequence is CASSAYSTDTQYF. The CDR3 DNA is TGTGCCAGCAGCGCGTATAGCACAGATACGCAGTATTTT.

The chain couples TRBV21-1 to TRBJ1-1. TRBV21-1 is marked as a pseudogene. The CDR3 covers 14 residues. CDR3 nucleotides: TGTGCCAGCAGCCCGGAATCGCTGGAAGCAGAAGCTTTCTTT. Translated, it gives CASSPESLEAEAFF.

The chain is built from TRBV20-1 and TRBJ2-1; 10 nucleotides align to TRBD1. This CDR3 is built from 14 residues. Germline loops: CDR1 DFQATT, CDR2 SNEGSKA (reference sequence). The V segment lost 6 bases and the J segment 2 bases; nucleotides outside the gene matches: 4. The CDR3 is CSARDRGPYNEQFF. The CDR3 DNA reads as TGCAGTGCGCGGGACAGGGGACCCTACAATGAGCAGTTCTTC.

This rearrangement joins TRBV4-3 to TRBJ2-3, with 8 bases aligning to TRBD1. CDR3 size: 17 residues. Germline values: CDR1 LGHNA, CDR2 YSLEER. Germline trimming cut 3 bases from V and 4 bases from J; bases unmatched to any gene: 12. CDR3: CASSQGPGTGRSDTQYF. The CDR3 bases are TGCGCCAGCAGCCAGGGGCCCGGGACAGGTCGTTCAGATACGCAGTATTTT.

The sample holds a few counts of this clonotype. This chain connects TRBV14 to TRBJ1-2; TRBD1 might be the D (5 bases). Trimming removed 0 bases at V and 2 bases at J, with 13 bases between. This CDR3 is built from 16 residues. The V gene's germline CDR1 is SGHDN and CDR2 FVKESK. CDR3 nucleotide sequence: TGTGCCAGCAGCCAAGACAGGGTGGGCGCCAACTATGGCTACACCTTC. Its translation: CASSQDRVGANYGYTF.

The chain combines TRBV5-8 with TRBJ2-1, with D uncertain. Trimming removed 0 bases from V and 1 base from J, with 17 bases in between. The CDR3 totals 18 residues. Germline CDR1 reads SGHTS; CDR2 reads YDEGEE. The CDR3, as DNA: TGTGCCAGCAGCTTGGCCCGCACGGCAGGTAGTTCCTACAATGAGCAGTTCTTC. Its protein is CASSLARTAGSSYNEQFF.

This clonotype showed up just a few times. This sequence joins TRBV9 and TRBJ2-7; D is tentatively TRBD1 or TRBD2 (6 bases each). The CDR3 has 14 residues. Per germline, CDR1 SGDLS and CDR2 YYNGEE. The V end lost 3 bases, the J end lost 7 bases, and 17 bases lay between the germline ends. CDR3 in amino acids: CASSAIPGGYEQYF. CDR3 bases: TGTGCCAGCAGCGCAATCCCCGGGGGCTATGAGCAGTACTTC.

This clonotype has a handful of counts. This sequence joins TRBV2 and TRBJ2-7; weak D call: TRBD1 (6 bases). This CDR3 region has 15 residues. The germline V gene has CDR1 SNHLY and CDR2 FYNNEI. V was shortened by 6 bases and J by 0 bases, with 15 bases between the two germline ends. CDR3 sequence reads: CASRVGQISSYEQYF. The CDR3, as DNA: TGTGCCAGCAGAGTAGGACAGATCAGCTCCTACGAGCAGTACTTC.